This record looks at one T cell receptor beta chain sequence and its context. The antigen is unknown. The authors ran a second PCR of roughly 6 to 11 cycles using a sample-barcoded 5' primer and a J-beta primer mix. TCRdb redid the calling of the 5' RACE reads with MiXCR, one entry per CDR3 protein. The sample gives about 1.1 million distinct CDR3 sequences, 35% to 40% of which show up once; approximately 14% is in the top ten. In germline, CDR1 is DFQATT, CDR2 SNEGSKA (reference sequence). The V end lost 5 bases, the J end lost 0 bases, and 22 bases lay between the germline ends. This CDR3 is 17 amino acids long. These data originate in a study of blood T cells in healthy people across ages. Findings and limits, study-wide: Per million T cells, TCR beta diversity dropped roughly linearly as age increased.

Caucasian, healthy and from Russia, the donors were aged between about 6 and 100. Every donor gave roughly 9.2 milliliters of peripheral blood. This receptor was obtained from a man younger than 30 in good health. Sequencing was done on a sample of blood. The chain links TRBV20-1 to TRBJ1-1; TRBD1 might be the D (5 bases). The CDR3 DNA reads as TGCAGTGCTGAGGGGCAGGGAGCCTCCTTTTTGAACACTGAAGCTTTCTTT. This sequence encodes CSAEGQGASFLNTEAFF.